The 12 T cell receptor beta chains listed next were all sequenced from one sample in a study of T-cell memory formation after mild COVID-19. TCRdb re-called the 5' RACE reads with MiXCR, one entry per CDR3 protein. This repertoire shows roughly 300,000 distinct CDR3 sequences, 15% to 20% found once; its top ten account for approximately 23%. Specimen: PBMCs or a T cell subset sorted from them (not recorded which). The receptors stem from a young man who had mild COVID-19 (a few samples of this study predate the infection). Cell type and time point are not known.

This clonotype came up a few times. The CDR3 reads CASSLLSSTDTQYF. The CDR3 coding sequence is TGTGCCAGCAGCCTACTTTCGTCTACAGATACGCAGTATTTT. V and J are TRBV7-3 and TRBJ2-3; D is undetermined. The length of the CDR3 is 14 residues. Germline-derived CDR1 and CDR2 are SGHTA and FQGTGA. Trimming pared 5 bases from V and 3 bases from J, leaving 12 bases between.

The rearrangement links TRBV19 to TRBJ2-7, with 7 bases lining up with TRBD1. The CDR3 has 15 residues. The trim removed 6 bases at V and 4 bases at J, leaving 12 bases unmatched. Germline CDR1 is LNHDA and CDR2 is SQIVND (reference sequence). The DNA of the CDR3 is TGTGCCAGTAGCCAGACAGGGTTGGCACGTTACGAGCAGTACTTC. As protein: CASSQTGLARYEQYF.

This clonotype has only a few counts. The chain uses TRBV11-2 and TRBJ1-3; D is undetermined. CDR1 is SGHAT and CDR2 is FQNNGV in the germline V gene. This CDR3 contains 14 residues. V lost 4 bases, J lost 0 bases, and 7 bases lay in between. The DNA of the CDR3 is TGTGCCAGCAGCTCCGGGGTCTCTGGAAACACCATATATTTT. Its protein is CASSSGVSGNTIYF.

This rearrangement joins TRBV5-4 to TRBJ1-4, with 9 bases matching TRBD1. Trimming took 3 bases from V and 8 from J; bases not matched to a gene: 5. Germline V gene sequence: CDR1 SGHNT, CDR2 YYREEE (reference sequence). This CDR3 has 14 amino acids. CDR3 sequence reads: CASSSRDRDEKLFF. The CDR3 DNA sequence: TGTGCCAGCAGCTCCCGGGACAGGGACGAAAAACTGTTTTTT. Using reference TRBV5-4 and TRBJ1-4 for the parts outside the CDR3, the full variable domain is ETGVTQSPTHLIKTRGQQVTLRCSSQSGHNTVSWYQQALGQGPQFIFQYYREEENGRGNFPPRFSGLQFPNYSSELNVNALELDDSALYLCASSSRDRDEKLFFGSGTQLSVL.

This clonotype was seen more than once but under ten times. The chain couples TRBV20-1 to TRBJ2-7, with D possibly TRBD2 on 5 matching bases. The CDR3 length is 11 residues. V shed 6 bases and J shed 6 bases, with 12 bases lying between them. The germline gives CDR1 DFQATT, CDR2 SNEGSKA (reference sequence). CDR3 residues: CSASTGFEQYF. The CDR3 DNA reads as TGCAGTGCGTCCACGGGATTCGAGCAGTACTTC.

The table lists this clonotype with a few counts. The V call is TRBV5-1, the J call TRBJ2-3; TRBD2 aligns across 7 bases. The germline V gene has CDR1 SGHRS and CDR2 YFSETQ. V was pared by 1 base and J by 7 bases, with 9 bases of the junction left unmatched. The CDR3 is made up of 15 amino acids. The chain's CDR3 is CASSLQAGVGNTQYF. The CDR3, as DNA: TGCGCCAGCAGCTTGCAGGCGGGGGTGGGGAATACGCAGTATTTT.

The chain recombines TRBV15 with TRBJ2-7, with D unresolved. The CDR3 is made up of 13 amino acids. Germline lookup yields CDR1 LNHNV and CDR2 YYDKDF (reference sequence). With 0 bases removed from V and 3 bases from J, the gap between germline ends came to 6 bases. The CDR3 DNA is TGTGCCACCAGCAGAGATTTGAGCTACGAGCAGTACTTC. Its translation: CATSRDLSYEQYF.

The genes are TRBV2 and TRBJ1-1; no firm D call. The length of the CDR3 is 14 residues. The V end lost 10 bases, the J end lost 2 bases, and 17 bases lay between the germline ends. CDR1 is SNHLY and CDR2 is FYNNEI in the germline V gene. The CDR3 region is CATSGRAVNTEAFF. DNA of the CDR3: TGTGCCACCTCCGGGCGGGCGGTAAACACTGAAGCTTTCTTT.

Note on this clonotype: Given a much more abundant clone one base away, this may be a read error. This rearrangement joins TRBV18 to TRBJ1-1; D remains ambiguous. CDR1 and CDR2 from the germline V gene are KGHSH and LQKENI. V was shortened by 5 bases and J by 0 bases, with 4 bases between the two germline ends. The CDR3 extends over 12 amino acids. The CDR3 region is CASSGLNTEAFF. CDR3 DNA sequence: TGTGCCAGCTCAGGGCTGAACACTGAAGCTTTCTTT. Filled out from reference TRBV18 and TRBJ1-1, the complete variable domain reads NAGVMQNPRHLVRRRGQEARLRCSPMKGHSHVYWYRQLPEEGLKFMVYLQKENIIDESGMPKERFSAEFPKEGPSILRIQQVVRGDSAAYFCASSGLNTEAFFGQGTRLTVV.

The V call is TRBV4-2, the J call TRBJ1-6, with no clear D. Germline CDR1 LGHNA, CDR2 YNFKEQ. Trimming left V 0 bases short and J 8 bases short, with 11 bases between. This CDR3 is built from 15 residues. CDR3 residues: CASSQDVREHSPLHF. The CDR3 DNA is TGTGCCAGCAGCCAAGATGTGAGGGAACATTCACCCCTCCACTTT.

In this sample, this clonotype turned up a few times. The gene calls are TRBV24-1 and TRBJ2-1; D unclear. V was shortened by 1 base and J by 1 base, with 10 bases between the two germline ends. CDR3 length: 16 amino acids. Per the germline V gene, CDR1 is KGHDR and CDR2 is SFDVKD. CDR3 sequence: CATSDFFPGSYNEQFF. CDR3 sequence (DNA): TGTGCCACCAGTGATTTCTTCCCCGGGTCCTACAATGAGCAGTTCTTC.

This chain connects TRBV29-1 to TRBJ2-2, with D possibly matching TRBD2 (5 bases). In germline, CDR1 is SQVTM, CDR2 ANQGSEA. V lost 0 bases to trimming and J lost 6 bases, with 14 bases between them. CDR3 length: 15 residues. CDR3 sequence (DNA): TGCAGCGTTGAAGAGGCCGGGGATCATTCCGGGGAGCTGTTTTTT. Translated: CSVEEAGDHSGELFF.